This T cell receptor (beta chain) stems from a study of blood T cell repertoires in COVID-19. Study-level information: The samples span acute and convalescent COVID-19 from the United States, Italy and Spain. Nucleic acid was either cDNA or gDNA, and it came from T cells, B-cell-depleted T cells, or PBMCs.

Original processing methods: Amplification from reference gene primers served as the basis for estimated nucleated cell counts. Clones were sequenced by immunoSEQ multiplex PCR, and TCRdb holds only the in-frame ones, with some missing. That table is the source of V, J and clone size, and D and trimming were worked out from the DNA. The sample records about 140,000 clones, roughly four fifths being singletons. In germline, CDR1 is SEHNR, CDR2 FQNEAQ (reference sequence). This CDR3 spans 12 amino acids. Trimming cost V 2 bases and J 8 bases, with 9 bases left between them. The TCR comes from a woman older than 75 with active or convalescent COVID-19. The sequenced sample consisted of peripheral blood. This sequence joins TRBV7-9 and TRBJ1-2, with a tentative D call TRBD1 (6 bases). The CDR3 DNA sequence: TGTGCCAGCAGCTTAAATGGGGGCGGCTACACCTTC. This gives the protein CASSLNGGGYTF.